Shown below are 10 T cell receptor beta chains from a single sample sequenced in a study of vaccination and CD4 T cells after COVID-19. Treatment of the sample: approximately 10-day PBMC culture with coronavirus spike peptide pools or control peptides (ViraFEST assay). Pre-COVID-19 pandemic sampling (2011-2018) yielded the unexposed donor's CD4+ T cells. Sequencing of the DNA from cultured CD4+ T cells was carried out with the Oncomine TCR Beta short-read assay. TCRdb re-analysed the PCR reads in MiXCR, keeping a single row per CDR3 protein. Seen here are thousands of distinct CDR3 sequences, 45% to 60% observed once, and the top ten hold roughly two fifths. Their recognized antigens are unknown. The sequenced sample was CD4+ T cells from blood, cultured in vitro. The receptors come from a human donor in good health.

This clonotype was detected only a few times. This chain links TRBV6-5 with TRBJ1-1; TRBD1 might be the D (6 bases). The CDR3 runs 14 residues. Germline V gene data show CDR1 as MNHEY and CDR2 as SVGAGI. V shed 4 bases and J shed 8 bases, with 17 bases lying between them. The CDR3 bases are TGTGCCAGCAGTTCCGGGGGGGGCAGGCCGGAAGCTTTCTTT. This translates into CASSSGGGRPEAFF.

This sequence joins TRBV25-1 and TRBJ2-7; possibly TRBD1 for D (6 bases). V was trimmed by 6 bases and J by 7 bases, leaving 22 bases between them. The CDR3 is 15 residues long. Germline V gene lookup returns CDR1 MGHDK and CDR2 SYGVNS. In DNA, the CDR3 is TGTGCCAGCAGGGGTGCTGGGACATCAATCATGGAGCAGTACTTC. Amino acid sequence: CASRGAGTSIMEQYF.

The chain carries TRBV7-6 and TRBJ2-7; 16 nucleotides agree with TRBD2. This CDR3 contains 17 residues. The V gene end was trimmed by 5 bases and the J gene end by 4 bases; junction bases not matched to a gene: 8. Germline CDR1 is SGHVS and CDR2 is FNYEAQ. CDR3 loop: CASSVSGTSGRAYEQYF. CDR3 DNA sequence: TGTGCCAGCAGCGTGTCCGGGACTAGCGGGAGGGCTTACGAGCAGTACTTC.

This clonotype was seen more than once but under ten times. The J gene is TRBJ1-1, the V gene TRBV20-1; TRBD1 agrees at 7 bases. The CDR3 is 15 amino acids. Per the germline V gene, CDR1 is DFQATT and CDR2 is SNEGSKA (reference sequence). V shed 5 bases, J shed 5 bases, and the junction held 14 bases outside the gene matches. The CDR3 sequence is CSARQGDTRWTEAFF. The DNA for the CDR3 is TGCAGTGCTCGACAGGGTGATACGAGATGGACTGAAGCTTTCTTT.

The chain links TRBV24-1 to TRBJ1-2; D call uncertain. The V gene's germline CDR1 is KGHDR and CDR2 SFDVKD. Deletions cut 9 bases from V and 8 bases from J, with 6 bases between. This CDR3 spans 9 amino acids. The CDR3 coding sequence is TGTGCCACCTTCCCCGGCTACACCTTC. Translation: CATFPGYTF.

This clonotype appeared once. The CDR3 DNA is TGTGCCAGCAGTTACTCCCGATTGCTTCAGCCCCAGCATTTT. This translates into CASSYSRLLQPQHF. The chain combines TRBV6-5 with TRBJ1-5; no clear D gene. The CDR3 sequence is 14 residues long. The V and J ends lost 0 bases and 6 bases respectively, with 9 bases between them. Looked up from germline, CDR1 is MNHEY and CDR2 is SVGAGI.

The chain links TRBV21-1 to TRBJ1-1; the table names TRBD1, a call not compared with the DNA. TRBV21-1 is a pseudogene locus. The CDR3 loop spans 24 amino acids. CDR3 residues: CASTLGRVSAQPDPGQGMNTEAFF. The CDR3 nucleotides are TGTGCCAGCACTCTGGGTCGGGTATCGGCCCAGCCAGATCCGGGACAGGGGATGAACACTGAAGCTTTCTTT.

The chain has TRBV12-3 or TRBV12-4 and TRBJ1-2, with D possibly being TRBD1 (6 bases). V lost 6 bases and J 7 bases, leaving 21 bases between the germline ends. The CDR3 spans 15 residues. This CDR3 reads CASRPNGQSGFGYTF. The CDR3 nucleotides are TGTGCCAGCAGACCGAACGGACAGTCCGGTTTTGGCTACACCTTC.

V gene TRBV19 combines with J gene TRBJ1-1; TRBD1 is a possible D gene (6 bases). CDR3 length: 14 residues. V lost 7 bases to trimming and J lost 10 bases, with 22 bases between them. Germline V CDR1 and CDR2: LNHDA, SQIVND (reference sequence). This CDR3 is CASKPQGPFAGAFF. CDR3 DNA: TGTGCCAGTAAGCCACAGGGCCCTTTTGCTGGAGCTTTCTTT.

Only a few counts were recorded for this clonotype. V usage is TRBV7-8 and J usage is TRBJ1-1, with TRBD1 as a possible D gene (5 bases). CDR3 length: 15 residues. Germline V gene lookup returns CDR1 SGHVS and CDR2 FQNEAQ. Trimming shortened V by 4 bases and J by 0 bases, and 12 bases separated the two germline ends. The CDR3 protein is CASSYPKGVNTEAFF. The DNA of the CDR3 is TGTGCCAGCAGCTACCCAAAAGGGGTGAACACTGAAGCTTTCTTT. Full variable domain (remainder filled in from reference TRBV7-8 and TRBJ1-1): GAGVSQSPRYKVAKRGQDVALRCDPISGHVSLFWYQQALGQGPEFLTYFQNEAQLDKSGLPSDRFFAERPEGSVSTLKIQRTQQEDSAVYLCASSYPKGVNTEAFFGQGTRLTVV.